These 4 T cell receptor beta chains were all obtained from the same sample, sequenced in a study of blood T cell repertoires in COVID-19. The data were produced by immunoSEQ multiplex PCR, yet TCRdb's version contains in-frame clones alone and is incomplete. The data hold some 140,000 clones, with roughly 80% observed a single time. Sequenced: PBMCs or T cells enriched from blood (not recorded which). Receptor source: a man between 35 and 55 years old with acute COVID-19.

This clone occurred a few times. V gene TRBV19 combines with J gene TRBJ2-7; weak D call: TRBD2 (6 bases). V lost 5 bases to trimming and J lost 2 bases, with 13 bases between them. Per the germline V gene, CDR1 is LNHDA and CDR2 is SQIVND (reference sequence). CDR3 length equals 14 residues. The CDR3 sequence: CASSGRDLAYEQYF. The CDR3 nucleotides are TGTGCCAGTAGTGGAAGGGACTTAGCCTACGAGCAGTACTTC.

The chain recombines TRBV18 with TRBJ2-2; 9 nucleotides match TRBD1. V was pared by 4 bases and J by 7 bases, with 4 bases of the junction left unmatched. Germline V gene sequence: CDR1 KGHSH, CDR2 LQKENI. This CDR3 is 14 amino acids long. The CDR3 here is CASSRTGDGGELFF. In DNA, the CDR3 is TGTGCCAGCTCACGGACAGGGGACGGCGGGGAGCTGTTTTTT.

The chain employs TRBV10-3 and TRBJ2-1; 11 positions agree with TRBD2. Trimming removed 3 bases from V and 6 bases from J; junction bases left unmatched: 4. The CDR3 has 15 residues. Germline CDR1 is ENHRY and CDR2 is SYGVKD. The CDR3: CAISELAGATNEQFF. As DNA, the CDR3 is TGTGCCATCAGTGAACTAGCGGGGGCGACCAATGAGCAGTTCTTC.

The V call is TRBV7-2, the J call TRBJ1-1; no clear D gene. The CDR3 is made up of 13 amino acids. Deletions cut 2 bases from V and 1 base from J, with 5 bases between. Germline V gene data show CDR1 as SGHTA and CDR2 as FQGNSA. The CDR3 protein is CASSLRGNTEAFF. The DNA for the CDR3 is TGTGCCAGCAGCTTACGGGGGAACACTGAAGCTTTCTTT.